The 22 T cell receptor beta chains below all came from one sample that was sequenced in a study of T cell responses to AZD1222 COVID-19 vaccine. Repertoires were generated with immunoSEQ multiplex PCR, while TCRdb's copy carries only in-frame clones and drops some. Here the sample spans 130,000 to 150,000 clones, nearly 90% being singletons. The source material was peripheral blood, sampled 28 days after the second dose of the MenACWY control vaccine. The receptors were gathered from an adult who received the MenACWY meningococcal vaccine as a control.

The V gene is TRBV12-5, the J gene TRBJ2-3; perhaps TRBD2 as D (6 bases). The CDR3 totals 13 residues. Germline V lookup: CDR1 LGHNT, CDR2 FRNRAP. Deletions cut 1 base from V and 4 bases from J, with 6 bases between. In DNA, the CDR3 is TGTGCTAGTGGTTTGGGGAGGGCAGATACGCAGTATTTT. It yields the protein CASGLGRADTQYF.

V usage is TRBV11-2 and J usage is TRBJ2-1; 8 positions match TRBD1. V gave up 5 bases and J gave up 10 bases; unmatched junction bases: 7. From germline, CDR1 is SGHAT and CDR2 FQNNGV. The CDR3 runs to 13 residues. CDR3 in amino acids: CASSPDRGGEQFF. CDR3 coding DNA: TGTGCCAGCAGCCCAGACAGGGGCGGGGAGCAGTTCTTC. Using reference TRBV11-2 and TRBJ2-1 for the parts outside the CDR3, the full variable domain is EAGVAQSPRYKIIEKRQSVAFWCNPISGHATLYWYQQILGQGPKLLIQFQNNGVVDDSQLPKDRFSAERLKGVDSTLKIQPAKLEDSAVYLCASSPDRGGEQFFGPGTRLTVL.

This chain connects TRBV9 to TRBJ2-1; 9 bases agree with TRBD2. The CDR3 extends over 14 amino acids. Germline loops: CDR1 SGDLS, CDR2 YYNGEE. The V segment lost 4 bases and the J segment 5 bases; nucleotides outside the gene matches: 4. The CDR3 nucleotides are TGTGCCAGCAGCCCCCGGACTAGCGACAATGAGCAGTTCTTC. Its protein product is CASSPRTSDNEQFF.

The chain recombines TRBV11-3 with TRBJ2-7, with TRBD2 matching 10 bases. The CDR3 covers 14 residues. J lost 4 bases, V lost 5 bases, and 5 bases had no gene match. CDR1 is SGHNT, CDR2 YENEEA, per germline. CDR3 sequence (DNA): TGTGCCAGCAGCCGAGGGACTAGCGCTTACGAGCAGTACTTC. Protein sequence: CASSRGTSAYEQYF.

The J gene is TRBJ1-6, the V gene TRBV19, with 7 bases aligning to TRBD1. Trimming removed 5 bases from V and 7 bases from J; junction bases left unmatched: 8. There are 15 residues in the CDR3. Germline CDR1 reads LNHDA; CDR2 reads SQIVND (reference sequence). DNA of the CDR3: TGTGCCAGTAGTCAAACTGGGACAGCGAATTCACCCCTCCACTTT. It is translated as CASSQTGTANSPLHF.

J is TRBJ2-1 and V is TRBV7-2, with D hard to call. Trimming pared 6 bases from V and 2 bases from J, leaving 14 bases between. Germline V gives CDR1 SGHTA, CDR2 FQGNSA. The CDR3 loop spans 15 amino acids. CDR3 nucleotide sequence: TGTGCCAGCAGGACCGGGTCCTTCCCCTACAATGAGCAGTTCTTC. Its translation: CASRTGSFPYNEQFF.

Only one count was recorded for this clone. The chain combines TRBV10-1 with TRBJ2-7; D may be TRBD1 (5 bases). Germline lookup yields CDR1 WNHNN and CDR2 SYGVQD (reference sequence). Trimming took off 8 bases at V and 1 base at J, with 24 bases between the two ends. This CDR3 has 17 residues. CDR3 protein: CASCLSDRFSTSYEQYF. CDR3 sequence (DNA): TGCGCCAGCTGCTTATCTGACAGATTCTCAACATCCTACGAGCAGTACTTC.

The chain uses TRBV7-9 and TRBJ1-1, with no clear D. Looked up from germline, CDR1 is SEHNR and CDR2 is FQNEAQ (reference sequence). This CDR3 is 16 amino acids long. With 0 bases removed from V and 5 bases from J, the gap between germline ends came to 16 bases. CDR3 in amino acids: CASSLASVAAGTEAFF. In DNA, the CDR3 is TGTGCCAGCAGCTTAGCGTCCGTGGCCGCCGGGACTGAAGCTTTCTTT.

V and J are TRBV29-1 and TRBJ2-7; 12 bases align to TRBD1. CDR3 length: 13 amino acids. Germline CDR1 and CDR2: SQVTM and ANQGSEA. Trimming cost V 6 bases and J 0 bases; bases outside gene matches: 0. CDR3 amino acids: CSVGQGASYEQYF. The CDR3 DNA follows: TGCAGCGTGGGACAGGGGGCCTCCTACGAGCAGTACTTC.

CDR3 in amino acids: CASSQVLTKDRLPFF. The CDR3 DNA is TGCGCCAGCAGCCAAGTGCTGACTAAAGACAGACTACCGTTCTTC. The rearrangement uses TRBV4-3 and TRBJ2-1; D possibly matches TRBD1 or TRBD2 (5 bases each). Germline V gene sequence: CDR1 LGHNA, CDR2 YSLEER. V was pared by 1 base and J by 15 bases, with 22 bases between. The CDR3 consists of 15 residues.

The chain uses TRBV4-3 and TRBJ2-7, with D uncertain. V was trimmed by 5 bases and J by 4 bases, leaving 12 bases between them. The CDR3 contains 13 residues. The germline V gene encodes CDR1 LGHNA and CDR2 YSLEER. This CDR3 is CASSSELAYEQYF. The DNA of the CDR3 is TGCGCCAGCAGCTCCGAACTTGCGTACGAGCAGTACTTC.

This clone turned up a few times. V and J are TRBV3-1 (or the pseudogene TRBV3-2) and TRBJ1-1; tentatively, D is TRBD1 (5 bases). The CDR3 covers 14 residues. V lost 7 bases and J lost 5, with 17 bases in between. The V gene's germline CDR1 is LGHDT and CDR2 YNNKEL (reference sequence). The CDR3 DNA follows: TGTGCCAGCACCAGAGACAGTTGGGGGACTGAAGCTTTCTTT. It translates to CASTRDSWGTEAFF.

V gene TRBV4-2 combines with J gene TRBJ2-5; D is ambiguous. In germline, CDR1 is LGHNA, CDR2 YNFKEQ. The CDR3 length is 13 residues. Trimming removed 5 bases at V and 1 base at J, with 8 bases between. The CDR3 reads CASSGQLQETQYF. CDR3 in DNA: TGTGCCAGCAGCGGGCAGCTCCAAGAGACCCAGTACTTC.

The chain couples TRBV5-4 to TRBJ1-2; 10 nucleotides agree with TRBD1. V shed 0 bases, J shed 0 bases, and the junction held 2 bases outside the gene matches. CDR1 is SGHNT, CDR2 YYREEE, per germline (reference sequence). The CDR3 has 16 amino acids. CDR3 bases: TGTGCCAGCAGCTTGGGGGACAGGGGCGCTAACTATGGCTACACCTTC. Protein product: CASSLGDRGANYGYTF.

V gene TRBV9 combines with J gene TRBJ1-1; 8 positions match TRBD1. The CDR3 length is 15 residues. CDR1 is SGDLS, CDR2 YYNGEE, per germline. The V segment lost 4 bases and the J segment 0 bases; nucleotides outside the gene matches: 5. CDR3 nucleotide sequence: TGTGCCAGCAGCCCAAGACAGGGGCTGAACACTGAAGCTTTCTTT. As protein: CASSPRQGLNTEAFF.

The chain employs TRBV30 and TRBJ1-1; weak D call: TRBD1 (6 bases). The CDR3 length is 14 residues. Trimming cost V 4 bases and J 4 bases, with 16 bases left between them. Germline CDR1 reads GTSNPN; CDR2 reads SVGIG (reference sequence). The CDR3 DNA is TGTGCCTGGACGGGGTGGGGGCTCGGCACTGAAGCTTTCTTT. Protein: CAWTGWGLGTEAFF. Combining the CDR3 with reference TRBV30 and TRBJ1-1 gives the whole variable domain SQTIHQWPATLVQPVGSPLSLECTVEGTSNPNLYWYRQAAGRGLQLLFYSVGIGQISSEVPQNLSASRPQDRQFILSSKKLLLSDSGFYLCAWTGWGLGTEAFFGQGTRLTVV.

The chain joins TRBV6-5 to TRBJ1-1; TRBD1 aligns across 7 bases. Germline CDR1 and CDR2: MNHEY and SVGAGI. This CDR3 is built from 14 residues. The J segment lost 7 bases and the V segment lost 0 bases, leaving 5 bases of the junction unmatched. CDR3 nucleotides: TGTGCCAGCAGTTACTCAGGGGGCGCGGGTGAAGCTTTCTTT. Encoded protein: CASSYSGGAGEAFF.

The chain employs TRBV27 and TRBJ1-5; D is ambiguous. The germline V gene encodes CDR1 MNHEY and CDR2 SMNVEV (reference sequence). Trimming pared 7 bases from V and 5 bases from J, leaving 12 bases between. The CDR3 extends over 13 amino acids. CDR3 region: CASIRQADQPQHF. The CDR3 DNA is TGTGCCAGCATCAGACAAGCAGATCAGCCCCAGCATTTT.

This chain's CDR3 is CASSYSDSSTDTQYF. The CDR3 nucleotides are TGTGCCAGCAGTTACAGTGACTCTAGCACAGATACGCAGTATTTT. This chain uses TRBV6-2 or TRBV6-3 with TRBJ2-3; D is ambiguous. V lost 2 bases, J lost 0 bases, and 9 bases lay in between. This CDR3 comprises 15 residues. CDR1 and CDR2 from the germline V gene are MNHEY and SVGEGT.

The chain carries TRBV19 and TRBJ1-2; D gene unclear. Germline CDR1 is LNHDA and CDR2 is SQIVND (reference sequence). The CDR3 sequence is 14 residues long. With 6 bases removed from V and 5 bases from J, the gap between germline ends came to 16 bases. This chain's CDR3 is CASSPLGLNYGYTF. Here the CDR3 DNA reads TGTGCCAGTAGCCCCCTCGGGTTGAATTATGGCTACACCTTC. The full variable domain, with the rest looked up from reference TRBV19 and TRBJ1-2, is DGGITQSPKYLFRKEGQNVTLSCEQNLNHDAMYWYRQDPGQGLRLIYYSQIVNDFQKGDIAEGYSVSREKKESFPLTVTSAQKNPTAFYLCASSPLGLNYGYTFGSGTRLTVV.

This chain links TRBV4-1 with TRBJ1-2; a weak D match, TRBD1 (6 bases). CDR1 and CDR2 from the germline V gene are MGHRA and YSYEKL. This CDR3 comprises 18 residues. The V end lost 1 base, the J end lost 2 bases, and 20 bases lay between the germline ends. CDR3 amino acids: CASSQGDTSTRDNYGYTF. The CDR3 coding sequence is TGCGCCAGCAGCCAAGGGGACACCTCAACCCGAGACAACTATGGCTACACCTTC.

This chain joins TRBV5-1 and TRBJ2-1; 8 bases align to TRBD1. The junction had 9 bases not matched to a gene; V was cut back by 4 bases and J by 3 bases. This CDR3 has 16 amino acids. CDR1 is SGHRS, CDR2 YFSETQ, per germline. The CDR3 coding sequence is TGCGCCAGCAGCCCGACAGGGGATCCCTTCTACAATGAGCAGTTCTTC. It specifies CASSPTGDPFYNEQFF. The whole variable domain, filled in from reference TRBV5-1 and TRBJ2-1, reads KAGVTQTPRYLIKTRGQQVTLSCSPISGHRSVSWYQQTPGQGLQFLFEYFSETQRNKGNFPGRFSGRQFSNSRSEMNVSTLELGDSALYLCASSPTGDPFYNEQFFGPGTRLTVL.